The T cell receptor (beta chain) under discussion was sequenced for a study of T cell repertoires in cytomegalovirus infection. Germline CDR1 DFQATT, CDR2 SNEGSKA (reference sequence). Trimming stripped 0 bases from V and 0 bases from J, with 11 bases between. CDR3 length: 15 residues. TCRdb reprocessed the reads via MiXCR and lists one record per CDR3 protein. The sample has just under 500,000 distinct CDR3 sequences, around 30% seen once. Points on this clonotype: What it recognizes is unknown.

The source was cultured PBMCs, collected from culture after CMV antigen stimulation. This chain links TRBV20-1 with TRBJ2-5; no clear D gene. The TCR was taken from a human donor in good health (CMV status not recorded). Some clones in this sample may be carry-over from other donors' samples. CDR3 amino acids: CSARDPVANQETQYF. Here the CDR3 DNA reads TGCAGTGCTAGAGATCCGGTGGCTAACCAAGAGACCCAGTACTTC.